The 5 T cell receptor beta chains presented below share a single source sample, sequenced in a study of control samples from healthy donors and cancer patients. Clones were sequenced by immunoSEQ multiplex PCR, and TCRdb holds only the in-frame ones, with some missing. The sample has fewer than 60,000 clones, just over 85% seen once. Sequenced material: PBMCs. These receptors came from a woman between 45 and 65 years old with lung cancer.

The rearrangement joins TRBV3-1 (or the pseudogene TRBV3-2) to TRBJ2-7; 10 positions match TRBD2. V dropped 6 bases and J dropped 6; count of bases not matched to a gene: 8. The CDR3 contains 14 residues. In germline, CDR1 is LGHDT, CDR2 YNNKEL (reference sequence). For the CDR3, the DNA is TGTGCCAGCAGATTTAGCGGGGGGCCTTTCGAGCAGTACTTC. It yields the protein CASRFSGGPFEQYF.

This clone occurred once. The rearrangement uses TRBV6-6 and TRBJ1-1; no clear D. The CDR3 runs 13 residues. CDR1 is MNHNY, CDR2 SVGAGI, per germline (reference sequence). V lost 5 bases, J lost 1 base, and 8 bases lay in between. The CDR3, as DNA: TGTGCCAGCAGTCCCCAAGGGAACACTGAAGCTTTCTTT. This codes for CASSPQGNTEAFF.

This chain links TRBV6-5 with TRBJ2-1, with 10 bases fitting TRBD2. CDR3 length: 15 residues. Looked up from germline, CDR1 is MNHEY and CDR2 is SVGAGI. V gave up 6 bases and J gave up 6 bases; unmatched junction bases: 8. CDR3 amino acids: CASRITSGVSNEQFF. The CDR3 DNA sequence: TGTGCCAGCAGGATCACTAGCGGGGTTTCCAATGAGCAGTTCTTC.

This clone was observed a single time. As DNA, the CDR3 is TGTGCCACCAGTGATCCTTTGACAGGGAATCAGCCCCAGCATTTT. Its translation: CATSDPLTGNQPQHF. The chain uses TRBV24-1 and TRBJ1-5, with 7 bases aligning to TRBD1. Germline CDR1 and CDR2: KGHDR and SFDVKD. V lost 3 bases to trimming and J lost 4 bases; unmatched junction nucleotides: 5. CDR3 size: 15 residues.

The chain employs TRBV19 and TRBJ2-1; 7 bases align to TRBD1. The CDR3 contains 14 residues. V was clipped by 8 bases and J by 0 bases; unmatched bases: 4. Germline V gene data show CDR1 as LNHDA and CDR2 as SQIVND (reference sequence). The CDR3 reads CASSTGSSYNEQFF. The CDR3 DNA reads as TGTGCCAGTTCGACAGGGAGCTCCTACAATGAGCAGTTCTTC.